This is a list of T cell receptor beta chains from one sample in a study of CD8+ T cells in alopecia areata. Measured with immunoSEQ multiplex PCR; TCRdb has only the in-frame clones, and not every one. The table includes a few hundred thousand clones, 67% detected once. Sequences were derived from CD4+ T cells sorted from blood, sampled at week 0. These receptors were obtained from a human donor with alopecia areata. Both conserved end residues are part of each CDR3. A D gene is named only where the DNA matches it firmly. Clone size is stated in some rows and not others, as once, few, many or a class when expanded.

DNA: TGTGCCAGCAGCGTATTCCCGGGGAATCAGCCCCAGCATTTT
CDR3: CASSVFPGNQPQHF
D: NA
J: TRBJ1-5
V: TRBV9
size: NA

DNA: TGTGCCACCAGCATCCCGGGGGGGCAAGAGACCCAGTACTTC
CDR3: CATSIPGGQETQYF
D: TRBD2
J: TRBJ2-5
V: TRBV15
size: NA

DNA: TGTGCCTGGAACCCAACATACGGGACTAGCGGGGGGACGGAGCAGTTCTTC
CDR3: CAWNPTYGTSGGTEQFF
D: TRBD2
J: TRBJ2-1
V: TRBV30
size: NA

DNA: TGTGCCAGCACCTCAGGAGGGTCTCGAGGAAACACCATATATTTT
CDR3: CASTSGGSRGNTIYF
D: NA
J: TRBJ1-3
V: TRBV9
size: NA

DNA: TGTGCCAGCAGCGCCCGGGACATTCAACCCCTCCACTTT
CDR3: CASSARDIQPLHF
D: NA
J: TRBJ1-6
V: TRBV9
size: NA

DNA: TGCGCCAGCAGCTTCAGGGACGGCGGGGAGCTGTTTTTT
CDR3: CASSFRDGGELFF
D: NA
J: TRBJ2-2
V: TRBV5-1
size: NA

DNA: TGCAGCGTTGGGTCAGGAGGACAGGGGGCCCGATATGGCTACACCTTC
CDR3: CSVGSGGQGARYGYTF
D: TRBD1
J: TRBJ1-2
V: TRBV29-1
size: NA

DNA: TGTGCCATTAGGACGGCTAACTATGGCTACACCTTC
CDR3: CAIRTANYGYTF
D: NA
J: TRBJ1-2
V: TRBV10-3
size: NA

DNA: TGTGCCAGCAGCACCGGACAGAGCTACGAGCAGTACTTC
CDR3: CASSTGQSYEQYF
D: NA
J: TRBJ2-7
V: TRBV7-8
size: few

DNA: TGCAGCGTTCGAGAGGCCACCCCCTGGGGTGAGCAGTTCTTC
CDR3: CSVREATPWGEQFF
D: NA
J: TRBJ2-1
V: TRBV29-1
size: few

DNA: TGCAGCGTTGAAATGGGGCAAAACATTCAGTACTTC
CDR3: CSVEMGQNIQYF
D: NA
J: TRBJ2-4
V: TRBV29-1
size: few

DNA: TGTGCCAGCTCACTTTCCGGGACTAGCACCGGGGAGCTGTTTTTT
CDR3: CASSLSGTSTGELFF
D: TRBD2
J: TRBJ2-2
V: TRBV18
size: NA

DNA: TGTGCCAGCAGCCCCCCGAACACCGGGGAGCTGTTTTTT
CDR3: CASSPPNTGELFF
D: NA
J: TRBJ2-2
V: TRBV9
size: NA

DNA: TGTGCCTGGAGTGACCAACGACAGGGATGGTGGAATGAGCAGTTCTTC
CDR3: CAWSDQRQGWWNEQFF
D: TRBD1
J: TRBJ2-1
V: TRBV30
size: NA

DNA: TGTGCCAGCAGTCCCGGTCTCCCGGGGGATCATGGCTACACCTTC
CDR3: CASSPGLPGDHGYTF
D: NA
J: TRBJ1-2
V: TRBV27
size: NA

DNA: TGCAGCGTAGGACAAAACCAAGAGACCCAGTACTTC
CDR3: CSVGQNQETQYF
D: NA
J: TRBJ2-5
V: TRBV29-1
size: NA

DNA: TGTGCCAGCAGTGAATACTGGAACACTGAAGCTTTCTTT
CDR3: CASSEYWNTEAFF
D: NA
J: TRBJ1-1
V: TRBV25-1
size: NA

DNA: TGTGCCAGCAGACCGGGACCCCTAGGGGAGCTGTTTTTT
CDR3: CASRPGPLGELFF
D: NA
J: TRBJ2-2
V: TRBV7-2
size: NA

DNA: TGCGCCAGCAGCCAAGAAGCTCTAAGGCCCGGGGAGCTGTTTTTT
CDR3: CASSQEALRPGELFF
D: NA
J: TRBJ2-2
V: TRBV4-3
size: few

DNA: TGCAGCGTAACTTCCTACAATGAGCAGTTCTTC
CDR3: CSVTSYNEQFF
D: NA
J: TRBJ2-1
V: TRBV29-1
size: few

DNA: TGTGCCAGCAGCCCCGGGGGGGACTATAATTCACCCCTCCACTTT
CDR3: CASSPGGDYNSPLHF
D: NA
J: TRBJ1-6
V: TRBV4-2
size: NA

DNA: TGTGCTAGTGGCTCCGAGGGGGGCATTCAGTACTTC
CDR3: CASGSEGGIQYF
D: NA
J: TRBJ2-4
V: TRBV12-5
size: NA

DNA: TGTGCCAGCAATGGACTAGCGGGCATCTTAGACTTC
CDR3: CASNGLAGILDF
D: TRBD2
J: TRBJ2-4
V: TRBV2
size: once

DNA: TGCAGCGTTGAACAGACAGGGTCGGCAGATACGCAGTATTTT
CDR3: CSVEQTGSADTQYF
D: TRBD1
J: TRBJ2-3
V: TRBV29-1
size: NA

DNA: TGTGCCTGGAGTGAAACAGGGGGCCGCCAGCCCCAGCATTTT
CDR3: CAWSETGGRQPQHF
D: TRBD1
J: TRBJ1-5
V: TRBV30
size: NA

DNA: TGTGCCAGCAGGTCGCAGGGGGCCAAAAACATTCAGTACTTC
CDR3: CASRSQGAKNIQYF
D: NA
J: TRBJ2-4
V: TRBV7-2
size: NA

DNA: TGTGCCAGCAGCGGGGCCAGGGAGGAGACCCAGTACTTC
CDR3: CASSGAREETQYF
D: NA
J: TRBJ2-5
V: TRBV5-4
size: NA

DNA: TGTGCCAGCAGCGTCGGGGGACAGGGAGTCTACGAGCAGTACTTC
CDR3: CASSVGGQGVYEQYF
D: TRBD1
J: TRBJ2-7
V: TRBV9
size: few

DNA: TGTGCCAGCAGTTACACCTCCGCAGGGAGGGTTTATGGCTACACCTTC
CDR3: CASSYTSAGRVYGYTF
D: NA
J: TRBJ1-2
V: TRBV6-6
size: once

DNA: TGTGCCTGGAGTCGTATACTAGCGGGACCCGGGGAGCTGTTTTTT
CDR3: CAWSRILAGPGELFF
D: TRBD2
J: TRBJ2-2
V: TRBV30
size: NA

DNA: TGCAGTGCTAGAGATTACCGGACAGGGAACTTC
CDR3: CSARDYRTGNF
D: TRBD1
J: TRBJ2-7
V: TRBV20-1
size: NA

DNA: TGTGCCATCAAGGACGGCACTAATGAAAAACTGTTTTTT
CDR3: CAIKDGTNEKLFF
D: NA
J: TRBJ1-4
V: TRBV10-3
size: NA

DNA: TGCAGCGTTGTTCTAAGGAGCACAGATACGCAGTATTTT
CDR3: CSVVLRSTDTQYF
D: NA
J: TRBJ2-3
V: TRBV29-1
size: NA

DNA: TGTGCCAGCAGCCACAACGAGCTGGCAGCTTTCTTT
CDR3: CASSHNELAAFF
D: NA
J: TRBJ1-1
V: TRBV7-2
size: NA

DNA: TGTGCCAGCCTTATTTCCTACGAGCAGTACTTC
CDR3: CASLISYEQYF
D: NA
J: TRBJ2-7
V: TRBV2
size: NA

DNA: TGCAGCGTTGTTGGAGGGGGCACCCCTAGAAGGGCAGATACGCAGTATTTT
CDR3: CSVVGGGTPRRADTQYF
D: NA
J: TRBJ2-3
V: TRBV29-1
size: few

DNA: TGTGCCAGCACCGCCCTTACGGGGGGGCCCTACGAGCAGTACTTC
CDR3: CASTALTGGPYEQYF
D: TRBD2
J: TRBJ2-7
V: TRBV7-2
size: NA

DNA: TGTGCCAGCAGCGTAGACGTTAAAGAGACCCAGTACTTC
CDR3: CASSVDVKETQYF
D: NA
J: TRBJ2-5
V: TRBV9
size: few

DNA: TGTGCCTGGAGTTCGGGTGACGGTAACGAGCAGTACTTC
CDR3: CAWSSGDGNEQYF
D: NA
J: TRBJ2-7
V: TRBV30
size: NA

DNA: TGTGCCAGCAGCTTTACAGGGAGGTCGCCCCAGCATTTT
CDR3: CASSFTGRSPQHF
D: NA
J: TRBJ1-5
V: TRBV5-6
size: NA

DNA: TGTGCCATCGGATCTCGTAGTGATACGCAGTATTTT
CDR3: CAIGSRSDTQYF
D: NA
J: TRBJ2-3
V: TRBV10-3
size: NA

DNA: TGTGCCAGCAGCGTTGAGGGGCTGTCCGGGGCCAACGTCCTGACTTTC
CDR3: CASSVEGLSGANVLTF
D: NA
J: TRBJ2-6
V: TRBV9
size: NA

DNA: TGCAGCGTTGCGACAGTTGGTGAGCAGTTCTTC
CDR3: CSVATVGEQFF
D: NA
J: TRBJ2-1
V: TRBV29-1
size: few

DNA: TGTGCCAGCAGCTTAGAAGGTCGGGGGGGCTGGAATGAGCAGTTCTTC
CDR3: CASSLEGRGGWNEQFF
D: TRBD2
J: TRBJ2-1
V: TRBV7-2
size: NA

DNA: TGTGCCAGCAGCTTAGGGAGCCTCTCCTACAATGAGCAGTTCTTC
CDR3: CASSLGSLSYNEQFF
D: NA
J: TRBJ2-1
V: TRBV7-8
size: NA

DNA: TGCGCCAGCAGCTTGGAGGGACTAGCGGACGAGCAGTACTTC
CDR3: CASSLEGLADEQYF
D: TRBD2
J: TRBJ2-7
V: TRBV5-1
size: once

DNA: TGCAGCATCAAAGGGGACAGGGGGGCGGATACGCAGTATTTT
CDR3: CSIKGDRGADTQYF
D: TRBD1
J: TRBJ2-3
V: TRBV29-1
size: NA

DNA: TGTGCCAGCTCCCAGACAGGGGGCAATCAGCCCCAGCATTTT
CDR3: CASSQTGGNQPQHF
D: TRBD1
J: TRBJ1-5
V: TRBV28
size: NA

DNA: TGCGCCAGCAGCCCGACAACCGGGGCAGATACGCAGTATTTT
CDR3: CASSPTTGADTQYF
D: NA
J: TRBJ2-3
V: TRBV5-1
size: NA

DNA: TGTGCCAGCAGATGGACTAGCGGGCGAAACACCGGGGAGCTGTTTTTT
CDR3: CASRWTSGRNTGELFF
D: TRBD2
J: TRBJ2-2
V: TRBV4-2
size: NA